These 12 T cell receptor beta chains were sequenced from one sample in a study of T-cell reconstitution after alpha-beta-depleted transplantation in children. During its preparation, the TCRbeta library received unique molecular identifiers. TCRdb independently ran MiXCR on the PCR reads; one entry per CDR3 protein. The repertoire consists of a few hundred thousand distinct CDR3 sequences, with around 9.9% occurring once and the leading ten covering nearly 5.5%. The specimen was PBMCs from the stem cell graft donor, collected from the stem cell graft. The source is a human donor who donated a stem cell graft to a child with acute myeloid leukemia.

The chain uses TRBV2 and TRBJ2-1; D perhaps matches TRBD1 (5 bases). V lost 11 bases to trimming and J lost 9 bases, with 17 bases between them. The V gene's germline CDR1 is SNHLY and CDR2 FYNNEI. The CDR3 is made up of 12 amino acids. Written as DNA, the CDR3 is TGTGCCTGCATCTTCGACCAGGGTGAGCAGTTCTTC. Its translation: CACIFDQGEQFF.

The chain couples TRBV11-2 to TRBJ2-5; D perhaps matches TRBD2 (5 bases). The CDR3 has 14 residues. The germline V gene encodes CDR1 SGHAT and CDR2 FQNNGV. Trimming took 1 base from V and 5 from J, leaving 11 bases between them. This CDR3 reads CASSLVSGVETQYF. In DNA, the CDR3 is TGTGCCAGCAGCTTAGTGTCCGGGGTGGAGACCCAGTACTTC. Complete variable domain (other parts from reference TRBV11-2 and TRBJ2-5): EAGVAQSPRYKIIEKRQSVAFWCNPISGHATLYWYQQILGQGPKLLIQFQNNGVVDDSQLPKDRFSAERLKGVDSTLKIQPAKLEDSAVYLCASSLVSGVETQYFGPGTRLLVL.

V is TRBV20-1 and J is TRBJ1-2; 7 bases line up with TRBD1. CDR1 and CDR2 from the germline V gene are DFQATT and SNEGSKA (reference sequence). The CDR3 has 14 residues. V shed 6 bases, J shed 4 bases, and the junction held 11 bases outside the gene matches. The CDR3 is CSAQGQETVYGYTF. CDR3 DNA: TGCAGTGCCCAAGGACAGGAGACAGTCTATGGCTACACCTTC.

The chain has TRBV3-1 and TRBJ2-4, with D unresolved. Trimming removed 2 bases at V and 2 bases at J, with 10 bases between. Looked up from germline, CDR1 is LGHDT and CDR2 is YNNKEL (reference sequence). This CDR3 spans 15 amino acids. The CDR3 spells CASSQLDGSKNIQYF. CDR3 in DNA: TGTGCCAGCAGCCAATTAGATGGGTCCAAAAACATTCAGTACTTC.

This clonotype was observed many times. The chain has TRBV20-1 and TRBJ2-1, with TRBD1 identical over 8 bases. Germline V gives CDR1 DFQATT, CDR2 SNEGSKA (reference sequence). V lost 5 bases, J lost 3 bases, and 6 bases stayed unmatched. The CDR3 totals 14 residues. CDR3 residues: CSAHGQGNYNEQFF. CDR3 nucleotide sequence: TGCAGTGCTCATGGACAGGGAAACTACAATGAGCAGTTCTTC.

Comment on this clonotype: A read error may explain this, as a much larger clone is one base away. The chain joins TRBV6-2 or TRBV6-3 to TRBJ2-1; 12 nucleotides agree with TRBD2. The germline CDR1 and CDR2 sequences are MNHEY and SVGEGT. The V segment lost 5 bases and the J segment 3 bases; nucleotides outside the gene matches: 2. CDR3 size: 15 residues. This CDR3 is CASSGLAGIYNEQFF. CDR3 in DNA: TGTGCCAGCAGTGGACTAGCGGGAATCTACAATGAGCAGTTCTTC.

This clonotype was counted only a few times. The chain carries TRBV25-1 and TRBJ2-7; unclear D gene. Between the trimmed V and J ends, which lost 2 bases and 3 bases, there was a span of 11 bases. The CDR3 is 14 amino acids. Germline loops: CDR1 MGHDK, CDR2 SYGVNS. CDR3 coding DNA: TGTGCCAGCAGTGAACGGGCCCTAGGCTACGAGCAGTACTTC. Translating gives CASSERALGYEQYF.

Notes on this clonotype: This clone may be a read error of a much larger clone one base away. The rearrangement links TRBV7-9 to TRBJ2-7; the match to TRBD1 covers 7 bases. V shed 5 bases and J 6 bases; nucleotides not matched to a gene: 7. Germline-derived CDR1 and CDR2 are SEHNR and FQNEAQ (reference sequence). The CDR3 spans 13 residues. The DNA of the CDR3 is TGTGCCAGCAGCCTGCGACAGGGCTGCGAGCAGTACTTC. It is translated as CASSLRQGCEQYF. Drawing the rest from reference TRBV7-9 and TRBJ2-7, the complete variable domain is DTGVSQNPRHKITKRGQNVTFRCDPISEHNRLYWYRQTLGQGPEFLTYFQNEAQLEKSRLLSDRFSAERPKGSFSTLEIQRTEQGDSAMYLCASSLRQGCEQYFGPGTRLTVT.

V and J are TRBV5-1 and TRBJ1-5; no clear D gene. The V gene lost 1 base and the J gene lost 1 base, with 12 bases spanning the gap. This CDR3 has 16 amino acids. Germline lookup yields CDR1 SGHRS and CDR2 YFSETQ. CDR3 in amino acids: CASSLPGNLSNQPQHF. CDR3 DNA: TGCGCCAGCAGCTTGCCCGGCAACTTGAGCAATCAGCCCCAGCATTTT.

In this sample, this clonotype turned up a few times. The V gene is TRBV7-2, the J gene TRBJ2-7; D unclear. The V gene lost 4 bases and the J gene lost 3 bases, with 10 bases spanning the gap. CDR1 is SGHTA, CDR2 FQGNSA, per germline. The CDR3 is 13 residues long. CDR3 sequence (DNA): TGTGCCAGCAGCTCCCCTTGGAGCTACGAGCAGTACTTC. This gives the protein CASSSPWSYEQYF.

This clonotype appeared a few times. The chain recombines TRBV5-5 with TRBJ1-4, with 12 positions matching TRBD1. The CDR3 sequence is 15 residues long. Germline loops: CDR1 SGHKS, CDR2 YYEKEE (reference sequence). V was pared by 4 bases and J by 10 bases, with 8 bases of the junction left unmatched. CDR3 region: CASSPPGQGARKLFF. The CDR3 bases are TGTGCCAGCAGCCCACCGGGACAGGGGGCGCGAAAACTGTTTTTT.

The chain has TRBV20-1 and TRBJ1-3; TRBD1 might be the D (6 bases). With 5 bases removed from V and 4 bases from J, the gap between germline ends came to 12 bases. The CDR3 has 13 residues. Germline assignment: CDR1 DFQATT and CDR2 SNEGSKA (reference sequence). CDR3 residues: CSALQGYGNTIYF. The DNA for the CDR3 is TGCAGTGCTTTACAGGGTTACGGAAACACCATATATTTT.